Listed below are T cell receptor beta chains from one sample, sequenced in a study of cytomegalovirus exposure and HLA in healthy donors. Generated by immunoSEQ multiplex PCR, the TCRdb table keeps only in-frame clones and is missing some. The profile shows 120,000 or so clones, about four fifths of them singletons. The sequenced sample was PBMCs. Receptors were obtained from a woman in her 40s in good health and CMV-seropositive. The CDR3 runs from the conserved cysteine through the conserved F or W. A D gene is named only where the DNA matches it firmly. Size is omitted from some rows. Given values are once, few, many or a class for expanded clones.

j_gene: TRBJ2-1; abundance: NA; v_gene: TRBV29-1; d_gene: NA; CDR3aa: CSVGDLSSYNEQFF; CDR3nt: TGCAGCGTTGGGGACTTGAGCTCCTACAATGAGCAGTTCTTC
j_gene: TRBJ1-2; abundance: NA; v_gene: TRBV25-1; d_gene: NA; CDR3aa: CASSGVRANGYTF; CDR3nt: TGTGCCAGCAGTGGTGTTCGAGCTAATGGCTACACCTTC
j_gene: TRBJ2-1; abundance: NA; v_gene: TRBV19; d_gene: NA; CDR3aa: CASSIVPGITYNEQFF; CDR3nt: TGTGCCAGTAGTATAGTGCCGGGAATTACCTACAATGAGCAGTTCTTC
j_gene: TRBJ2-7; abundance: NA; v_gene: TRBV27; d_gene: NA; CDR3aa: CASSLSGNYEQYF; CDR3nt: TGTGCCAGCAGTTTAAGCGGAAACTACGAGCAGTACTTC
j_gene: TRBJ1-1; abundance: few; v_gene: TRBV28; d_gene: TRBD1; CDR3aa: CASSLSTRQGGGTEAFF; CDR3nt: TGTGCCAGCAGTTTATCGACCAGACAGGGAGGAGGCACTGAAGCTTTCTTT
j_gene: TRBJ2-5; abundance: NA; v_gene: TRBV4-2; d_gene: TRBD2; CDR3aa: CASSQDLSISGRGETQYF; CDR3nt: TGTGCCAGCAGCCAAGATCTAAGTATAAGCGGGAGAGGCGAGACCCAGTACTTC
j_gene: TRBJ2-3; abundance: NA; v_gene: TRBV11-2; d_gene: NA; CDR3aa: CASSFPSGSGTDTQYF; CDR3nt: TGTGCCAGCAGCTTCCCCTCCGGTAGCGGCACAGATACGCAGTATTTT
j_gene: TRBJ1-5; abundance: NA; v_gene: TRBV19; d_gene: NA; CDR3aa: CASSAASGLNQPQHF; CDR3nt: TGTGCCAGTAGTGCCGCGAGCGGACTCAATCAGCCCCAGCATTTT
j_gene: TRBJ2-1; abundance: NA; v_gene: TRBV11-2; d_gene: NA; CDR3aa: CASGSYNEQFF; CDR3nt: TGTGCCAGCGGGAGTTACAATGAGCAGTTCTTC
j_gene: TRBJ2-3; abundance: NA; v_gene: TRBV7-3; d_gene: NA; CDR3aa: CASSRRGGTNRGDTQYF; CDR3nt: TGTGCCAGCAGCCGCAGGGGAGGGACCAACCGTGGAGATACGCAGTATTTT
j_gene: TRBJ2-1; abundance: NA; v_gene: TRBV28; d_gene: TRBD2; CDR3aa: CASNLGTSGRIEQFF; CDR3nt: TGTGCCAGCAACCTCGGGACTAGCGGGAGGATTGAGCAGTTCTTC
j_gene: TRBJ2-3; abundance: once; v_gene: TRBV7-9; d_gene: NA; CDR3aa: CASSLAGGDTQYF; CDR3nt: TGTGCCAGCAGCTTAGCGGGAGGAGATACGCAGTATTTT
j_gene: TRBJ1-2; abundance: NA; v_gene: TRBV27; d_gene: TRBD1; CDR3aa: CASSLRGQGASYGYTF; CDR3nt: TGCGCCAGCAGTTTACGGGGACAGGGGGCAAGCTATGGCTACACCTTC
j_gene: TRBJ2-7; abundance: NA; v_gene: TRBV28; d_gene: TRBD1; CDR3aa: CASSFPRDSDYEQYF; CDR3nt: TGTGCCAGCAGTTTCCCTCGGGACAGCGACTACGAGCAGTACTTC
j_gene: TRBJ2-1; abundance: NA; v_gene: TRBV4-3; d_gene: NA; CDR3aa: CASSQDLPSGNEQFF; CDR3nt: TGCGCCAGCAGCCAAGATCTACCCTCGGGCAATGAGCAGTTCTTC
j_gene: TRBJ2-7; abundance: NA; v_gene: TRBV9; d_gene: NA; CDR3aa: CASSGVSHEQYF; CDR3nt: TGTGCCAGCAGCGGAGTTAGCCACGAGCAGTACTTC
j_gene: TRBJ2-7; abundance: NA; v_gene: TRBV11-1; d_gene: TRBD2; CDR3aa: CASSLEAGGRIEQYF; CDR3nt: TGTGCCAGCAGCTTAGAGGCGGGAGGTAGGATCGAGCAGTACTTC
j_gene: TRBJ2-1; abundance: NA; v_gene: TRBV11-3; d_gene: TRBD2; CDR3aa: CASSLAPTSGSYNEQFF; CDR3nt: TGTGCCAGCAGCTTAGCCCCAACTAGCGGGTCCTACAATGAGCAGTTCTTC
j_gene: TRBJ2-1; abundance: NA; v_gene: TRBV19; d_gene: NA; CDR3aa: CASSIVNLAHGNEQFF; CDR3nt: TGTGCCAGTAGTATAGTCAATCTAGCGCATGGGAATGAGCAGTTCTTC
j_gene: TRBJ2-1; abundance: NA; v_gene: TRBV19; d_gene: NA; CDR3aa: CASSISGLSNEQFF; CDR3nt: TGTGCCAGTAGTATCAGCGGACTCTCCAATGAGCAGTTCTTC
j_gene: TRBJ1-1; abundance: NA; v_gene: TRBV6-5; d_gene: NA; CDR3aa: CASSYSMTRRNTEAFF; CDR3nt: TGTGCCAGCAGTTACTCGATGACACGTCGTAACACTGAAGCTTTCTTT
j_gene: TRBJ2-1; abundance: NA; v_gene: TRBV10-3; d_gene: TRBD2; CDR3aa: CALSTSGGPNEQFF; CDR3nt: TGTGCCTTATCGACTAGCGGGGGGCCCAATGAGCAGTTCTTC
j_gene: TRBJ2-7; abundance: NA; v_gene: TRBV6-1; d_gene: TRBD2; CDR3aa: CASSTIGLAGVEQYF; CDR3nt: TGTGCCAGCAGCACGATTGGACTAGCGGGAGTCGAGCAGTACTTC
j_gene: TRBJ2-5; abundance: NA; v_gene: TRBV4-2; d_gene: NA; CDR3aa: CASSQVYPETQYF; CDR3nt: TGTGCCAGCAGCCAAGTTTATCCCGAGACCCAGTACTTC
j_gene: TRBJ1-4; abundance: few; v_gene: TRBV4-3; d_gene: TRBD1; CDR3aa: CASSPRAGGWEKLFF; CDR3nt: TGCGCCAGCAGCCCGAGGGCAGGGGGCTGGGAAAAACTGTTTTTT
j_gene: TRBJ2-7; abundance: NA; v_gene: TRBV2; d_gene: TRBD2; CDR3aa: CASAAVVAGGSFYEQYF; CDR3nt: TGTGCCAGCGCGGCAGTAGTAGCGGGAGGGTCTTTCTACGAGCAGTACTTC
j_gene: TRBJ2-2; abundance: NA; v_gene: TRBV10-2; d_gene: TRBD2; CDR3aa: CASTGSGSTGELFF; CDR3nt: TGCGCCAGCACGGGTAGCGGGTCCACCGGGGAGCTGTTTTTT
j_gene: TRBJ2-1; abundance: NA; v_gene: TRBV9; d_gene: TRBD1; CDR3aa: CASSGRQGRYNEQFF; CDR3nt: TGTGCCAGCAGCGGAAGACAGGGAAGATACAATGAGCAGTTCTTC
j_gene: TRBJ1-1; abundance: NA; v_gene: TRBV30; d_gene: TRBD1; CDR3aa: CAWSQGLNTEAFF; CDR3nt: TGTGCCTGGTCACAGGGGCTGAACACTGAAGCTTTCTTT
j_gene: TRBJ2-5; abundance: NA; v_gene: TRBV23-1; d_gene: TRBD1; CDR3aa: CASSQIPPGQGKETQYF; CDR3nt: TGCGCCAGCAGTCAGATCCCTCCGGGACAGGGAAAAGAGACCCAGTACTTC
j_gene: TRBJ1-1; abundance: NA; v_gene: TRBV7-9; d_gene: NA; CDR3aa: CASSPDVGENTEAFF; CDR3nt: TGTGCCAGCAGCCCAGACGTCGGAGAGAACACTGAAGCTTTCTTT
j_gene: TRBJ2-7; abundance: NA; v_gene: TRBV13; d_gene: TRBD2; CDR3aa: CASSPQRGGRADDEQYF; CDR3nt: TGTGCCAGCAGCCCCCAACGCGGCGGGAGGGCCGACGACGAGCAGTACTTC
j_gene: TRBJ2-7; abundance: NA; v_gene: TRBV5-1; d_gene: TRBD2; CDR3aa: CASSPGGTSVGEQYF; CDR3nt: TGCGCCAGCAGCCCCGGGGGGACTAGCGTCGGCGAGCAGTACTTC
j_gene: TRBJ1-2; abundance: NA; v_gene: TRBV2; d_gene: TRBD1; CDR3aa: CASIPGQGNYGYTF; CDR3nt: TGTGCCAGCATCCCCGGACAGGGAAACTATGGCTACACCTTC
j_gene: TRBJ1-5; abundance: NA; v_gene: TRBV4-1; d_gene: NA; CDR3aa: CASSQVSGNQPQHF; CDR3nt: TGCGCCAGCAGCCAAGTATCCGGCAATCAGCCCCAGCATTTT
j_gene: TRBJ2-1; abundance: few; v_gene: TRBV7-2; d_gene: NA; CDR3aa: CASSPGWYEQFF; CDR3nt: TGTGCCAGCAGCCCCGGGTGGTATGAGCAGTTCTTC
j_gene: TRBJ2-7; abundance: NA; v_gene: TRBV19; d_gene: TRBD2; CDR3aa: CASSILAGEGEQYF; CDR3nt: TGTGCCAGTAGTATATTAGCGGGAGAAGGCGAGCAGTACTTC
j_gene: TRBJ1-6; abundance: once; v_gene: TRBV28; d_gene: NA; CDR3aa: CASSLLQGLNSPLHF; CDR3nt: TGTGCCAGCAGTTTATTGCAGGGTCTCAATTCACCCCTCCACTTT
j_gene: TRBJ2-7; abundance: NA; v_gene: TRBV7-8; d_gene: TRBD1; CDR3aa: CASSLNKQGAYEQYF; CDR3nt: TGTGCCAGCAGCTTAAACAAGCAGGGGGCCTACGAGCAGTACTTC
j_gene: TRBJ2-7; abundance: NA; v_gene: TRBV5-1; d_gene: NA; CDR3aa: CASSGGGRGSYEQYF; CDR3nt: TGCGCCAGCAGCGGCGGGGGCAGGGGATCCTACGAGCAGTACTTC
j_gene: TRBJ1-4; abundance: NA; v_gene: TRBV5-1; d_gene: NA; CDR3aa: CASSPLAGGATNEKLFF; CDR3nt: TGCGCCAGCAGCCCCCTTGCGGGGGGAGCAACTAATGAAAAACTGTTTTTT